Listed here is a single T cell receptor beta chain. This entry belongs to a study of blood T cell repertoires in COVID-19. Across the whole study: From T cells, B-cell-depleted T cells, or PBMCs came the material, which was cDNA or gDNA.

CDR3 length: 12 amino acids. V lost 7 bases and J lost 2; bases outside the gene matches: 2. The germline V gene has CDR1 LNHDA and CDR2 SQIVND (reference sequence). Per the authors' pipeline: Amplification of reference gene primers was used by the study to estimate nucleated cell counts. TCRdb keeps only in-frame clones here, not all; method: immunoSEQ multiplex PCR. V and J calls and clone size are copied from that table; D and trimming were computed from the DNA. The repertoire has about 80,000 clones, about 83% of them found once; the top ten carry 3.5% to 4%. This sequence originates from a man aged 50 or older with acute or convalescent COVID-19. The sample was peripheral blood. The chain has TRBV19 and TRBJ2-7, with TRBD1 matching over 7 bases. Here the CDR3 reads CASNQGAYEQYF. The DNA for the CDR3 is TGTGCCAGTAACCAGGGGGCCTACGAGCAGTACTTC.